The 12 T cell receptor beta chains below come from one sample, sequenced in a study of blood T cell repertoires in COVID-19. Assay: immunoSEQ multiplex PCR; the TCRdb copy retains only in-frame clones and omits some. The repertoire holds some 190,000 clones, with 80% as singletons. Source material: peripheral blood. The receptors were gathered from a man aged 60-69 years with acute or convalescent COVID-19.

V usage is TRBV7-8 and J usage is TRBJ1-1, with 8 bases fitting TRBD1. Germline V gives CDR1 SGHVS, CDR2 FQNEAQ. V was pared by 5 bases and J by 2 bases, with 10 bases of the junction left unmatched. This CDR3 region has 16 residues. CDR3 nucleotides: TGTGCCAGCAGCCCTCGGACAGGGACCTTTAACACTGAAGCTTTCTTT. It translates to CASSPRTGTFNTEAFF. Complete variable domain (other parts from reference TRBV7-8 and TRBJ1-1): GAGVSQSPRYKVAKRGQDVALRCDPISGHVSLFWYQQALGQGPEFLTYFQNEAQLDKSGLPSDRFFAERPEGSVSTLKIQRTQQEDSAVYLCASSPRTGTFNTEAFFGQGTRLTVV.

The chain couples TRBV24-1 to TRBJ2-1; 10 bases are a match to TRBD1. Germline CDR1 and CDR2: KGHDR and SFDVKD. V was pared by 9 bases and J by 7 bases, with 14 bases of the junction left unmatched. The CDR3 length is 16 residues. Here the CDR3 DNA reads TGTGCCACCGAGACAGGGGGCGCGAAGGGGCAGAATGAGCAGTTCTTC. Residues: CATETGGAKGQNEQFF.

This chain joins TRBV3-1 (or the pseudogene TRBV3-2) and TRBJ2-7; 13 bases align to TRBD2. CDR1 LGHDT and CDR2 YNNKEL come from the germline V gene (reference sequence). Losses at the gene ends were 2 bases for V and 6 bases for J; bases not matched to a gene: 7. The CDR3 is 16 amino acids. The CDR3 is CASSQLLAGGSGEQYF. The CDR3 coding sequence is TGTGCCAGCAGCCAACTACTAGCGGGAGGGTCAGGCGAGCAGTACTTC.

CDR3 DNA: TGTGCCAGCAGCTTGTTTCCTAGCGGGAGGGCGAATGAGCAGTTCTTC. It is translated as CASSLFPSGRANEQFF. This chain links TRBV5-5 with TRBJ2-1; 12 nucleotides match TRBD2. The junction had 6 bases not matched to a gene; V was cut back by 1 base and J by 7 bases. The germline CDR1 and CDR2 sequences are SGHKS and YYEKEE (reference sequence). The CDR3 contains 16 residues. Filled out from reference TRBV5-5 and TRBJ2-1, the complete variable domain reads DAGVTQSPTHLIKTRGQQVTLRCSPISGHKSVSWYQQVLGQGPQFIFQYYEKEERGRGNFPDRFSARQFPNYSSELNVNALLLGDSALYLCASSLFPSGRANEQFFGPGTRLTVL.

V and J are TRBV5-1 and TRBJ2-4; 14 nucleotides agree with TRBD2. The germline CDR1 and CDR2 sequences are SGHRS and YFSETQ. The V gene end was trimmed by 2 bases and the J gene end by 3 bases; junction bases not matched to a gene: 7. The CDR3 runs to 18 residues. CDR3 sequence: CASSFGTSGRGVKNIQYF. The DNA of the CDR3 is TGCGCCAGCAGCTTCGGGACTAGCGGGAGAGGGGTCAAAAACATTCAGTACTTC.

The CDR3 DNA reads TGTGCCAGCAACGACAGGGTCAACACTGAAGCTTTCTTT. It translates to CASNDRVNTEAFF. The V and J genes are TRBV2 and TRBJ1-1; TRBD1 matches at 7 bases. J was trimmed by 2 bases and V by 7 bases; bases with no gene match: 4. CDR3 length: 13 residues. Germline-derived CDR1 and CDR2 are SNHLY and FYNNEI.

V usage is TRBV7-6 and J usage is TRBJ1-1; no firm D call. The germline gives CDR1 SGHVS, CDR2 FNYEAQ. The V end lost 5 bases, the J end lost 5 bases, and 21 bases lay between the germline ends. The CDR3 runs 16 residues. The CDR3 region has the DNA TGTGCCAGCAGCCCCGAGCCTTGGAGGGTAGGGACTGAAGCTTTCTTT. It codes for CASSPEPWRVGTEAFF.

This chain links TRBV7-3 with TRBJ2-1; D is possibly TRBD2 (5 bases). V lost 2 bases and J lost 2, with 10 bases in between. Looked up from germline, CDR1 is SGHTA and CDR2 is FQGTGA. The CDR3 runs 15 residues. CDR3 sequence: CASSLEAAAYNEQFF. CDR3 sequence (DNA): TGTGCCAGCAGCTTAGAAGCGGCTGCCTACAATGAGCAGTTCTTC.

The V and J genes are TRBV7-9 and TRBJ1-2, with TRBD1 matching over 9 bases. The CDR3 has 17 residues. Trimming cost V 8 bases and J 2 bases; bases outside gene matches: 15. Germline V gene data show CDR1 as SEHNR and CDR2 as FQNEAQ (reference sequence). DNA of the CDR3: TGTGCCAGCCAGCGCACACCGGGACAGGGATCCAACTATGGCTACACCTTC. Protein: CASQRTPGQGSNYGYTF.

This chain connects TRBV25-1 to TRBJ1-5; D not resolved. Germline V gene sequence: CDR1 MGHDK, CDR2 SYGVNS. The CDR3 sequence is 16 residues long. V lost 3 bases, J lost 0 bases, and 12 bases lay in between. In DNA, the CDR3 is TGTGCCAGCAGTGATCGGCAGCGGTATAGCAATCAGCCCCAGCATTTT. It translates to CASSDRQRYSNQPQHF. The whole variable domain, remainder taken from reference TRBV25-1 and TRBJ1-5, is EADIYQTPRYLVIGTGKKITLECSQTMGHDKMYWYQQDPGMELHLIHYSYGVNSTEKGDLSSESTVSRIRTEHFPLTLESARPSHTSQYLCASSDRQRYSNQPQHFGDGTRLSIL.

This chain connects TRBV2 to TRBJ2-2, with a tentative D call TRBD1 (6 bases). In germline, CDR1 is SNHLY, CDR2 FYNNEI. Trimming took off 4 bases at V and 3 bases at J, with 9 bases between the two ends. This CDR3 comprises 14 residues. CDR3 in DNA: TGTGCCAGCAGTGGACAGGCGTACACCGGGGAGCTGTTTTTT. It yields the protein CASSGQAYTGELFF.

The chain is built from TRBV20-1 and TRBJ2-3, with D maybe TRBD2 (6 bases). The CDR3 extends over 13 amino acids. From germline, CDR1 is DFQATT and CDR2 SNEGSKA (reference sequence). The V gene lost 3 bases and the J gene lost 2 bases, with 9 bases spanning the gap. This chain's CDR3 is CSASPSVTDTQYF. The CDR3 nucleotides read TGCAGTGCTAGTCCTAGCGTCACAGATACGCAGTATTTT.